These T cell receptor beta chains were read from a single sample in a study of T cells in localized non-small cell lung cancer. Sequencing was performed with immunoSEQ multiplex PCR; in TCRdb, only in-frame clones are kept and a portion is missing. The table shows 30,000 to 35,000 clones, with 88% occurring only once. Material: peripheral blood, obtained before any cancer treatment. The receptors were gathered from a woman aged 35 to 70 with stage I lung adenocarcinoma. The CDR3 runs from the conserved cysteine through the conserved F or W. A D gene is named only where the DNA matches it firmly. The size entry is marked missing in some rows and otherwise reads once, few, many or a size class.

V,size,J,D,CDR3,DNA
TRBV7-9,once,TRBJ2-5,TRBD2,CASSGTSSLGAQYF,TGTGCCAGCAGCGGGACTAGCTCCCTCGGGGCCCAGTACTTC
TRBV27,NA,TRBJ1-5,NA,CASSSWSNQPQHF,TGTGCCAGCAGTTCCTGGAGCAATCAGCCCCAGCATTTT
TRBV18,NA,TRBJ2-2,TRBD1,CASSPFSGTGETGELFF,TGTGCCAGCTCACCGTTCTCCGGGACAGGAGAAACCGGGGAGCTGTTTTTT
TRBV9,few,TRBJ1-1,NA,CASSVDGDSSEAFF,TGTGCCAGCAGCGTAGATGGAGATTCTTCCGAAGCTTTCTTT
TRBV7-3,NA,TRBJ2-7,TRBD2,CASSPSGGPGREQYF,TGTGCCAGCAGCCCGAGCGGGGGCCCAGGTCGGGAGCAGTACTTC
TRBV5-6,NA,TRBJ1-1,NA,CASSVVGYTEAFF,TGTGCCAGCAGCGTGGTCGGGTACACTGAAGCTTTCTTT
TRBV11-2,NA,TRBJ2-7,TRBD1,CASSFAGGGYEQYF,TGTGCCAGCAGCTTTGCAGGGGGTGGGTACGAGCAGTACTTC
TRBV6-6,once,TRBJ1-1,TRBD1,CASEQGGTEAFF,TGTGCCAGCGAACAGGGGGGGACTGAAGCTTTCTTT
TRBV6-1,NA,TRBJ1-4,NA,CASMTGPGEKLFF,TGTGCCAGCATGACGGGGCCCGGGGAAAAACTGTTTTTT
TRBV7-3,few,TRBJ1-1,NA,CASSPTPLTEAFF,TGTGCCAGCAGCCCCACCCCCCTGACTGAAGCTTTCTTT
TRBV19,few,TRBJ1-4,TRBD1,CASSIWDRREKLFF,TGTGCCAGTAGTATATGGGACAGAAGGGAAAAACTGTTTTTT
TRBV27,NA,TRBJ2-1,TRBD1,CASSLIPPRDRGPGNEQFF,TGTGCCAGCAGTTTAATCCCCCCCCGCGACAGGGGGCCTGGCAATGAGCAGTTCTTC
TRBV7-2,NA,TRBJ2-7,TRBD2,CASRAGLAGARYEQYF,TGTGCCAGCAGGGCGGGACTAGCGGGGGCCCGCTACGAGCAGTACTTC
TRBV6-5,NA,TRBJ1-5,NA,CASRSVRSNQPQHF,TGTGCCAGCAGATCGGTGAGGAGCAATCAGCCCCAGCATTTT
TRBV9,NA,TRBJ1-6,NA,CASSVTGVNSPLHF,TGTGCCAGCAGCGTGACTGGCGTTAATTCACCCCTCCACTTT